The rows below give T cell receptor beta chains drawn from one sample of a study of T-cell reconstitution after alpha-beta-depleted transplantation in children. TCRdb redid the calling of the PCR reads with MiXCR, one entry per CDR3 protein. The sample holds roughly 500,000 distinct CDR3 sequences, around 12% seen once. The source material was PBMCs from the stem cell graft donor, sampled from the stem cell graft. The receptor set was obtained from a human donor who donated a stem cell graft to a child with combined immunodeficiency. The CDR3 runs from the conserved cysteine through the conserved F or W. Each record gives: CDR3 length, D gene, V gene, clone size, J gene, CDR3 protein, CDR3 DNA. A D gene is named only where the DNA matches it firmly. Clone size is stated in some rows and not others, as once, few, many or a class when expanded.

>14|-|TRBV30|few|TRBJ1-1
CAWSDRPGSTEAFF
TGTGCCTGGAGTGACCGGCCGGGGAGCACTGAAGCTTTCTTT
>12|-|TRBV7-9|few|TRBJ1-1
CASSFRVVEAFF
TGTGCCAGCAGCTTCCGGGTTGTAGAAGCTTTCTTT
>14|-|TRBV30|few|TRBJ2-1
CAWTVRDPYNEQFF
TGTGCCTGGACTGTCCGGGACCCCTACAATGAGCAGTTCTTC
>14|TRBD1|TRBV12-3/TRBV12-4|-|TRBJ1-3
CASSLWTGTDTIYF
TGTGCCAGCAGTCTTTGGACAGGCACCGACACCATATATTTT
>13|-|TRBV20-1|many|TRBJ2-7
CSALTGRHYEQYF
TGCAGTGCTCTCACGGGACGCCACTACGAGCAGTACTTC
>17|TRBD1|TRBV10-3|few|TRBJ2-4
CATVPGQGKGAKNIQYF
TGTGCCACCGTCCCGGGACAGGGTAAGGGAGCCAAAAACATTCAGTACTTC
>14|TRBD1|TRBV2|-|TRBJ2-2
CASSGPQGTGELFF
TGTGCCAGCAGTGGGCCACAGGGGACCGGGGAGCTGTTTTTT
>12|-|TRBV28|-|TRBJ1-5
CASTWGPEPQHF
TGTGCCAGCACCTGGGGGCCGGAGCCCCAGCATTTT
>17|TRBD2|TRBV7-2|few|TRBJ2-5
CASSSTVLAGVGETQYF
TGTGCCAGCAGCTCAACTGTCCTAGCGGGGGTTGGAGAGACCCAGTACTTC
>15|-|TRBV4-3|many|TRBJ2-3
CASSQVDSRVDTQYF
TGCGCCAGCAGCCAAGTTGACTCCAGGGTGGATACGCAGTATTTT
>17|TRBD2|TRBV24-1|many|TRBJ2-1
CATSDASAGGYYNEQFF
TGTGCCACCAGTGACGCCTCAGCGGGGGGATACTACAATGAGCAGTTCTTC
>15|-|TRBV29-1|-|TRBJ1-1
CSVNSPRGWNTEAFF
TGCAGCGTTAACAGTCCGAGGGGGTGGAACACTGAAGCTTTCTTT
>15|-|TRBV5-6|many|TRBJ2-3
CASSLAQLGRDTQYF
TGTGCCAGCAGCTTGGCCCAGTTGGGCCGGGATACGCAGTATTTT
>13|-|TRBV12-2|few|TRBJ2-2
CASRLDRPGSCFF
-
>17|TRBD1|TRBV6-1|-|TRBJ1-1
CASSEEAAGGPNTEAFF
TGTGCCAGCAGTGAAGAGGCGGCAGGGGGCCCGAACACTGAAGCTTTCTTT
>14|-|TRBV10-3|few|TRBJ2-5
CAISEQQRQETQYF
TGTGCCATCAGTGAGCAACAGAGGCAAGAGACCCAGTACTTC
>14|TRBD2|TRBV12-3/TRBV12-4|many|TRBJ2-7
CASSPIAGSYEQYF
TGTGCCAGCAGTCCAATAGCGGGATCCTACGAGCAGTACTTC
>16|-|TRBV27|few|TRBJ2-1
CASRRAQGFLYNEQFF
TGTGCCAGCAGACGCGCTCAGGGATTCCTGTACAATGAGCAGTTCTTC
>15|-|TRBV11-1|few|TRBJ2-5
CASSLRGHIQETQYF
TGTGCCAGCAGCTTAAGGGGACACATTCAAGAGACCCAGTACTTC
>14|-|TRBV20-1|many|TRBJ2-7
CSASRLVTSYEQYF
TGCAGTGCTAGTAGGTTGGTGACCTCCTACGAGCAGTACTTC
>18|-|TRBV6-1|-|TRBJ2-3
CASSLPGDGGGTTDTQYF
TGTGCCAGCAGCCTCCCCGGGGACGGCGGGGGCACGACAGATACGCAGTATTTT
>17|TRBD2|TRBV11-2|many|TRBJ2-3
CASSSGFGGRGADTQYF
TGTGCCAGCTCCTCGGGCTTTGGCGGGAGAGGTGCTGATACGCAGTATTTT
>14|-|TRBV28|many|TRBJ1-1
CASSSGSPAYEAFF
TGTGCCAGCAGCTCTGGATCCCCAGCCTATGAAGCTTTCTTT
>13|-|TRBV7-2|-|TRBJ2-7
CASSYPGPNEQYF
TGTGCCAGCAGTTATCCGGGACCCAACGAGCAGTACTTC
>13|TRBD1|TRBV25-1|-|TRBJ2-7
CASLGTGIHEQYF
TGTGCCAGCCTCGGGACAGGAATACACGAGCAGTACTTC
>17|-|TRBV7-3|many|TRBJ1-2
CASSLTPRGTANYGYTF
TGTGCCAGCAGCTTAACGCCTAGGGGTACCGCTAACTATGGCTACACCTTC
>15|TRBD2|TRBV24-1|many|TRBJ2-1
CATSGGLAEYNEQFF
TGTGCCACCAGTGGGGGACTAGCGGAATACAATGAGCAGTTCTTC
>15|TRBD1|TRBV5-4|few|TRBJ1-1
CASSTRTGGYTEAFF
TGTGCCAGCAGCACAAGGACAGGGGGATACACTGAAGCTTTCTTT
>15|-|TRBV12-3/TRBV12-4|few|TRBJ2-1
CASSLVLESYNEQFF
TGTGCCAGCAGTTTAGTGTTAGAGTCCTACAATGAGCAGTTCTTC
>17|TRBD2|TRBV2|-|TRBJ2-3
CASSSGTSGVWGDTQYF
TGTGCCAGCAGTTCCGGGACTAGCGGGGTCTGGGGAGATACGCAGTATTTT
>14|-|TRBV4-3|few|TRBJ2-7
CASSRSTGTHEQYF
TGCGCCAGCAGCCGCTCCACAGGGACCCACGAGCAGTACTTC
>16|-|TRBV9|many|TRBJ1-1
CASSSMRGAVNTEAFF
TGTGCCAGCAGCAGTATGAGAGGGGCCGTTAACACTGAAGCTTTCTTT
>14|-|TRBV20-1|-|TRBJ2-3
CSATRPPSTDTQYF
TGCAGTGCCACCAGACCACCTAGCACAGATACGCAGTATTTT
>13|-|TRBV6-2/TRBV6-3|-|TRBJ1-1
CASSPSLNTEAFF
TGTGCCAGCAGCCCCTCACTTAACACTGAAGCTTTCTTT
>16|TRBD1|TRBV14|-|TRBJ2-3
CASSQLRGRITDTQYF
TGTGCCAGCAGCCAACTCAGGGGGCGGATCACAGATACGCAGTATTTT
>15|-|TRBV2|-|TRBJ2-3
CASSETPPLTDTQYF
TGTGCCAGCAGCGAGACCCCTCCACTCACAGATACGCAGTATTTT
>14|-|TRBV12-3/TRBV12-4|-|TRBJ2-2
CASSLQVHTGELFF
TGTGCCAGCAGTTTACAGGTTCACACCGGGGAGCTGTTTTTT
>16|-|TRBV4-2|-|TRBJ2-2
CASSHSSWEAIGELFF
TGTGCCAGCAGCCATTCCAGTTGGGAGGCGATCGGGGAGCTGTTTTTT
>13|TRBD2|TRBV27|many|TRBJ2-7
CASRLAGTYEQYF
TGTGCCAGTCGACTAGCGGGGACCTACGAGCAGTACTTC
>16|TRBD1|TRBV6-1|many|TRBJ2-5
CASSTISDRAGETQYF
TGTGCCAGCAGTACAATCTCAGACAGGGCAGGGGAGACCCAGTACTTC
>14|TRBD1|TRBV11-2|-|TRBJ2-2
CASRFRQGTGELFF
TGTGCCAGCAGATTCAGACAGGGGACCGGGGAGCTGTTTTTT